One sample yielded the 25 T cell receptor beta chains listed below, sequenced in a study of molecular identifiers for immune sequencing clone quantification. TCRdb itself ran the PCR reads through MiXCR, one entry per CDR3 protein. Counted here are fewer than 100,000 distinct CDR3 sequences, roughly 23% occurring once; the ten biggest clones make up around 1.1%. The material sequenced was naive CD8+ T cells from blood, with Jurkat cell RNA spiked in. Subset indicated: FACS-sorted CD8+CD4-CCR7+CD45RA+ naive T cells. These receptors were taken from a human donor in good health. Some libraries in this study had Jurkat cell RNA spiked in.

The chain couples TRBV15 to TRBJ2-2; 9 positions agree with TRBD2. CDR3 length equals 15 residues. V shed 5 bases and J 7 bases; nucleotides not matched to a gene: 8. Germline V gives CDR1 LNHNV, CDR2 YYDKDF (reference sequence). This CDR3 reads CATSPGLAVDGELFF. The CDR3 bases are TGTGCCACCAGCCCGGGACTAGCCGTGGACGGGGAGCTGTTTTTT. The complete variable domain, with remaining parts taken from reference TRBV15 and TRBJ2-2, reads DAMVIQNPRYQVTQFGKPVTLSCSQTLNHNVMYWYQQKSSQAPKLLFHYYDKDFNNEADTPDNFQSRRPNTSFCFLDIRSPGLGDTAMYLCATSPGLAVDGELFFGEGSRLTVL.

This clonotype came up many times. The chain carries TRBV7-8 and TRBJ1-5; D is unresolved. V lost 1 base, J lost 2 bases, and 12 bases lay in between. CDR1 is SGHVS and CDR2 is FQNEAQ in the germline V gene. The length of the CDR3 is 16 residues. The CDR3 loop reads CASSLVGELGNQPQHF. CDR3 nucleotide sequence: TGTGCCAGCAGCTTAGTGGGAGAGCTCGGCAATCAGCCCCAGCATTTT. The full variable domain, its missing parts supplied by reference TRBV7-8 and TRBJ1-5, is GAGVSQSPRYKVAKRGQDVALRCDPISGHVSLFWYQQALGQGPEFLTYFQNEAQLDKSGLPSDRFFAERPEGSVSTLKIQRTQQEDSAVYLCASSLVGELGNQPQHFGDGTRLSIL.

This chain connects TRBV12-3 or TRBV12-4 to TRBJ2-5, with unresolved D. This CDR3 contains 14 residues. The germline V and J ends were trimmed by 5 bases and 0 bases, with 10 bases remaining between them. CDR3 sequence: CASSAGLYQETQYF. The CDR3 DNA sequence: TGTGCCAGCAGTGCCGGTCTGTACCAAGAGACCCAGTACTTC.

As for this clonotype: A read error is possible here, since a much larger clone lies one base away. The chain is built from TRBV12-3 or TRBV12-4 and TRBJ2-2; no reliable D call. The CDR3 spans 16 residues. CDR3 residues: CASSPRASLNPGELFF. As DNA, the CDR3 is TGTGCCAGCAGCCCCCGGGCGTCTCTGAACCCCGGGGAGCTGTTTTTT.

The sample holds many counts of this clonotype. The chain has TRBV7-9 and TRBJ2-1; D is undetermined. Germline V gene data show CDR1 as SEHNR and CDR2 as FQNEAQ (reference sequence). The CDR3 loop spans 13 amino acids. The germline V and J ends were trimmed by 1 base and 9 bases, with 10 bases remaining between them. The CDR3 protein is CASSLEGPGEQFF. CDR3 DNA: TGTGCCAGCAGCTTAGAAGGGCCGGGTGAGCAGTTCTTC.

There are many counts of this clonotype. This chain links TRBV9 with TRBJ2-5; a possible D gene is TRBD1 (6 bases). The CDR3 has 15 amino acids. Per germline, CDR1 SGDLS and CDR2 YYNGEE. V lost 1 base to trimming and J lost 0 bases, with 10 bases between them. The CDR3 loop is CASSVWTDHQETQYF. For the CDR3, the DNA is TGTGCCAGCAGCGTATGGACAGACCACCAAGAGACCCAGTACTTC.

This clonotype was counted only a few times. The chain has TRBV19 and TRBJ2-3, with D tentatively TRBD2 (7 bases). Germline V gives CDR1 LNHDA, CDR2 SQIVND (reference sequence). The CDR3 spans 15 residues. Trimming cost V 1 base and J 1 base, with 9 bases left between them. As DNA, the CDR3 is TGTGCCAGTAGTATAGTAGGGGGGGGCACAGATACGCAGTATTTT. Protein sequence: CASSIVGGGTDTQYF.

The rearrangement joins TRBV24-1 to TRBJ2-1; D may be TRBD2 (6 bases). Trimming cost V 1 base and J 5 bases, with 8 bases left between them. Germline V gene sequence: CDR1 KGHDR, CDR2 SFDVKD. The CDR3 is 14 residues long. The chain's CDR3 is CATSDFAGHNEQFF. CDR3 bases: TGTGCCACCAGTGATTTCGCGGGGCACAATGAGCAGTTCTTC.

The V gene is TRBV4-1, the J gene TRBJ1-5; tentative D call: TRBD1 (5 bases). Looked up from germline, CDR1 is MGHRA and CDR2 is YSYEKL. V lost 0 bases to trimming and J lost 7 bases, with 13 bases between them. The CDR3 consists of 15 residues. The CDR3 sequence: CASSQDRGPGQPQHF. The CDR3 DNA reads as TGCGCCAGCAGCCAAGATAGGGGTCCCGGGCAGCCCCAGCATTTT.

There are a few counts of this clonotype. CDR3 in DNA: TGTGCCAGGAGAGAGTTGGGGCAAGAGACCCAGTACTTC. Its translation is CARRELGQETQYF. This chain links TRBV2 with TRBJ2-5; no clear D gene. CDR3 length: 13 residues. V was cut by 9 bases and J by 2 bases, with 13 bases left in between. Germline V gene sequence: CDR1 SNHLY, CDR2 FYNNEI.

This clonotype was seen repeatedly, ten times or more. The chain joins TRBV7-9 to TRBJ2-3; D is unclear. The CDR3 sequence is 14 residues long. Trimming took 7 bases from V and 5 from J, leaving 16 bases between them. Looked up from germline, CDR1 is SEHNR and CDR2 is FQNEAQ (reference sequence). CDR3 sequence: CASTNNPLVDTQYF. DNA for the CDR3: TGTGCCAGCACCAACAACCCGCTGGTAGATACGCAGTATTTT.

This clonotype was picked up many times. This chain connects TRBV9 to TRBJ2-5, with D unclear. Germline-derived CDR1 and CDR2 are SGDLS and YYNGEE. The CDR3 covers 14 residues. Trimming shortened V by 0 bases and J by 1 base, and 7 bases separated the two germline ends. In DNA form, the CDR3 reads TGTGCCAGCAGCGTAGACGGCAGCCAAGAGACCCAGTACTTC. Translation: CASSVDGSQETQYF.

This clonotype was counted many times. The rearrangement links TRBV19 to TRBJ2-5; unclear D gene. The CDR3 sequence is 13 residues long. The ends were cut back, 6 bases at V and 0 bases at J, with 8 bases in the middle. Germline CDR1 and CDR2: LNHDA and SQIVND (reference sequence). The CDR3 nucleotides are TGTGCCAGTAGAAGCAGGTACCAAGAGACCCAGTACTTC. It encodes CASRSRYQETQYF.

This clonotype was counted ten times or more. The V gene is TRBV7-9, the J gene TRBJ2-1; D is undetermined. Trimming stripped 0 bases from V and 5 bases from J, with 5 bases between. CDR1 and CDR2 (germline): SEHNR, FQNEAQ (reference sequence). The CDR3 covers 13 residues. The CDR3 spells CASSLAPNNEQFF. CDR3 nucleotides: TGTGCCAGCAGCTTAGCACCTAACAATGAGCAGTTCTTC.

This clonotype was observed a handful of times. The chain carries TRBV9 and TRBJ2-1, with D tentatively TRBD1 (6 bases). CDR3 length: 15 amino acids. Trimming shortened V by 4 bases and J by 2 bases, and 13 bases separated the two germline ends. The germline V gene has CDR1 SGDLS and CDR2 YYNGEE. CDR3 nucleotides: TGTGCCAGCAGCCTCAGAGGACAGACCTACAATGAGCAGTTCTTC. It specifies CASSLRGQTYNEQFF.

The chain links TRBV5-6 to TRBJ2-3, with 8 bases identical to TRBD2. The length of the CDR3 is 17 residues. Germline V gene data show CDR1 as SGHDT and CDR2 as YYEEEE. V shed 0 bases, J shed 5 bases, and the junction held 11 bases outside the gene matches. DNA of the CDR3: TGTGCCAGCAGCTTGGGGGCGAGCGGGAGTCTAGGAGATACGCAGTATTTT. Translating gives CASSLGASGSLGDTQYF.

The J gene is TRBJ2-3, the V gene TRBV12-3 or TRBV12-4; D not certain. Trimming cost V 1 base and J 8 bases, with 7 bases left between them. The length of the CDR3 is 12 residues. CDR3 protein: CASSLGAGTQYF. As DNA, the CDR3 is TGTGCCAGCAGTTTAGGTGCAGGTACGCAGTATTTT.

V gene TRBV5-3 combines with J gene TRBJ1-1, with 8 bases matching TRBD1. TRBV5-3 is noted as an ORF with a role that remains uncertain. V trimming: 8 bases; J trimming: 4 bases; junction bases outside the gene matches: 13. The CDR3 length is 15 residues. CDR3 loop: CASSLRQGLVTEAFF. Here the CDR3 DNA reads TGTGCCAGCAGCCTACGACAGGGGTTGGTCACTGAAGCTTTCTTT.

This clonotype was seen many times. The chain links TRBV4-3 to TRBJ2-3; D remains ambiguous. Trimming took 0 bases from V and 4 from J, leaving 8 bases between them. Germline V gene lookup returns CDR1 LGHNA and CDR2 YSLEER. The CDR3 is 14 amino acids. The CDR3 DNA reads TGCGCCAGCAGCCAAGAATTAGCCGCAGATACGCAGTATTTT. It yields the protein CASSQELAADTQYF.

This clonotype was detected only once. A much bigger clone sits one base away, suggesting this may be a read error. The chain couples TRBV6-1 to TRBJ2-1; tentative D call: TRBD2 (6 bases). CDR1 and CDR2 from the germline V gene are MNHNS and SASEGT. This CDR3 contains 18 residues. The CDR3 DNA reads as TGTGCCAGCAGTGAAGACCCTCCGTGGGGGGACTCCTACAATGGGCAGTTCTTC. Translation gives CASSEDPPWGDSYNGQFF.

This clonotype was detected many times. This chain connects TRBV5-5 to TRBJ2-7, with 7 nucleotides matching TRBD2. Germline V gives CDR1 SGHKS, CDR2 YYEKEE (reference sequence). J was trimmed by 4 bases and V by 0 bases; bases with no gene match: 13. This CDR3 is 17 amino acids long. As DNA, the CDR3 is TGTGCCAGCAGCTTGGACGGTTTGGGGGAGGGTTGGTACGAGCAGTACTTC. It encodes CASSLDGLGEGWYEQYF. Complete variable domain (other parts from reference TRBV5-5 and TRBJ2-7): DAGVTQSPTHLIKTRGQQVTLRCSPISGHKSVSWYQQVLGQGPQFIFQYYEKEERGRGNFPDRFSARQFPNYSSELNVNALLLGDSALYLCASSLDGLGEGWYEQYFGPGTRLTVT.

The J gene is TRBJ2-1, the V gene TRBV6-2 or TRBV6-3; D gene uncertain. The CDR3 is made up of 11 amino acids. The germline V and J ends were trimmed by 2 bases and 9 bases, with 5 bases remaining between them. From germline, CDR1 is MNHEY and CDR2 SVGEGT. The CDR3 coding sequence is TGTGCCAGCAGTTACGGTCGTGAGCAGTTCTTC. Protein sequence: CASSYGREQFF.

V usage is TRBV10-2 and J usage is TRBJ2-5, with 8 bases that match TRBD1. Per germline, CDR1 WSHSY and CDR2 SAAADI. The trim removed 8 bases at V and 7 bases at J, leaving 9 bases unmatched. CDR3 length: 13 amino acids. This CDR3 reads CASLTGDQRTQYF. Written as DNA, the CDR3 is TGCGCCAGCCTGACAGGGGACCAGAGGACCCAGTACTTC.

This clonotype was recorded at least ten times. The rearrangement uses TRBV5-6 and TRBJ2-7; 7 bases align to TRBD1. This CDR3 comprises 14 residues. Unmatched junction bases numbered 2, after V lost 0 bases and J lost 2 bases. From germline, CDR1 is SGHDT and CDR2 YYEEEE. The CDR3 DNA sequence: TGTGCCAGCAGCTTGGGGGACAGCCCCTACGAGCAGTACTTC. Its protein product is CASSLGDSPYEQYF.

Details on this clonotype: Germline is not matched at one junction end, which may reflect a read error. This chain connects TRBV7-2 to TRBJ1-5; perhaps TRBD1 as D (5 bases). Germline V lookup: CDR1 SGHTA, CDR2 FQGNSA. CDR3 size: 13 residues. Written as DNA, the CDR3 is TGTGCCAGCAGCTTAGGGGGCAATCAGTCCCAGCATTTT. Residues: CASSLGGNQSQHF.